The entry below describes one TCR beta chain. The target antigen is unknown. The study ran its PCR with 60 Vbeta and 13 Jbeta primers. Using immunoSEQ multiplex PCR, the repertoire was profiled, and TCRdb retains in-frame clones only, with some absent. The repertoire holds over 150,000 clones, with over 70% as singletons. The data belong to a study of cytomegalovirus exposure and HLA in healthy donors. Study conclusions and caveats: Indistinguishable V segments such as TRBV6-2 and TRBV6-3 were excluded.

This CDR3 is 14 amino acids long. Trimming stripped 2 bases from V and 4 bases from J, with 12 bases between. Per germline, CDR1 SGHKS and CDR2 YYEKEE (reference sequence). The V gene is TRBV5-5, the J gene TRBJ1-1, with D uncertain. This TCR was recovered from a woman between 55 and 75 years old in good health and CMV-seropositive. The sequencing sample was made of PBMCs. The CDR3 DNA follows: TGTGCCAGCAGCTTTTCTAAGGCGGGCACTGAAGCTTTCTTT. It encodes CASSFSKAGTEAFF.